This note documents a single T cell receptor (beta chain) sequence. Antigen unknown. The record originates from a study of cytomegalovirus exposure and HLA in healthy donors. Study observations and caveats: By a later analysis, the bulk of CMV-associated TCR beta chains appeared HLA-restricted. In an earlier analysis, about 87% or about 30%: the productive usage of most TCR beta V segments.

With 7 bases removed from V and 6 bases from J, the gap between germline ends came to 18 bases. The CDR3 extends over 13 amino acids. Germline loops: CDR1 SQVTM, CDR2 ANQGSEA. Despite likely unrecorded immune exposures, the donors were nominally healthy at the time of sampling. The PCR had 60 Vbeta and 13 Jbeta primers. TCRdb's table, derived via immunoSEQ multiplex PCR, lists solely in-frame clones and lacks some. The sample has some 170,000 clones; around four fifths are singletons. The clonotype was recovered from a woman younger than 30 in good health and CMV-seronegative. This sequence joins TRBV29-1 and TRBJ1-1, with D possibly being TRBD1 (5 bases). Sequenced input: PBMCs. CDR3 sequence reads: CSGLPDSGAEAFF. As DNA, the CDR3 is TGCAGCGGCTTGCCAGATTCGGGGGCTGAAGCTTTCTTT.